This section outlines one TCR beta chain sequence together with its context. Its target is not known. The record originates from a study of graft-versus-host responses after intestinal transplantation. TCRdb keeps only in-frame clones here, not all; method: immunoSEQ multiplex PCR. The sample includes around 97,000 clones, 91% of them seen just once. Germline CDR1 and CDR2: LGHNA and YSLEER. V lost 8 bases and J 3 bases, leaving 22 bases between the germline ends. This CDR3 contains 16 residues. The specimen was unstimulated CD4+ T cells sorted from spleen or lymph node cells, collected before transplant. The gene calls are TRBV4-3 and TRBJ1-2; the D gene is possibly TRBD1 (5 bases). The source of this sequence is a human donor who was the organ donor for an intestinal transplant. The chain's CDR3 is CASSPGSQGSYYGYTF. In DNA form, the CDR3 reads TGCGCCAGCTCCCCCGGATCCCAGGGTAGTTACTATGGCTACACCTTC.